The 12 T cell receptor beta chains below come from one sample, sequenced in a study of vaccination effects on CD4 cells after COVID-19. Their antigens remain unidentified. TCRdb keeps only in-frame clones here, not all; method: immunoSEQ multiplex PCR. The data contain about 45,000 clones, about 70% of them singletons. Following 10 days of culture, CD4+ T cells were isolated. It was two doses of either the BNT162b2 or mRNA-1273 vaccine that participants received. Sequences were derived from CD4+ T cells from PBMCs cultured without peptide, sampled after COVID-19 vaccination. The receptors come from a human donor who received a COVID-19 vaccine.

The genes are TRBV24-1 and TRBJ1-1; maybe TRBD1 (5 bases). Trimming shortened V by 2 bases and J by 0 bases, and 12 bases separated the two germline ends. The CDR3 runs 16 residues. Germline assignment: CDR1 KGHDR and CDR2 SFDVKD. This chain's CDR3 is CATSDSYGGMNTEAFF. As DNA, the CDR3 is TGTGCCACCAGTGATTCTTACGGGGGTATGAACACTGAAGCTTTCTTT.

J is TRBJ2-1 and V is TRBV30; 8 nucleotides match TRBD2. Trimming cost V 5 bases and J 3 bases; bases outside gene matches: 15. This CDR3 has 17 amino acids. Germline V gene lookup returns CDR1 GTSNPN and CDR2 SVGIG (reference sequence). The CDR3 DNA reads TGTGCCTGGGCCGAGGGGCGCGGGGGGCTGAACTACAATGAGCAGTTCTTC. Translated: CAWAEGRGGLNYNEQFF.

This sequence joins TRBV6-5 and TRBJ2-7; no clear D. The germline CDR1 and CDR2 sequences are MNHEY and SVGAGI. The ends were cut back, 4 bases at V and 6 bases at J, with 10 bases in the middle. The CDR3 consists of 12 residues. In DNA, the CDR3 is TGTGCCAGCAGTTCACCGGCGAGCGAGCAGTACTTC. This codes for CASSSPASEQYF.

The chain is built from TRBV6-6 and TRBJ2-5; TRBD2 is a possible D gene (6 bases). CDR1 is MNHNY, CDR2 SVGAGI, per germline (reference sequence). The ends were cut back, 2 bases at V and 4 bases at J, with 8 bases in the middle. CDR3 length equals 13 residues. The CDR3 loop reads CASSYGGGETQYF. CDR3 coding DNA: TGTGCCAGCAGTTACGGGGGAGGAGAGACCCAGTACTTC.

The rearrangement uses TRBV5-1 and TRBJ2-5; TRBD2 is a possible D gene (6 bases). The length of the CDR3 is 15 residues. V was shortened by 6 bases and J by 2 bases, with 17 bases between the two germline ends. Looked up from germline, CDR1 is SGHRS and CDR2 is YFSETQ. The CDR3 nucleotides read TGCGCCAGCACCCCGGGGGTCAGCCCTCAAGAGACCCAGTACTTC. Residues: CASTPGVSPQETQYF.

V is TRBV28 and J is TRBJ2-1; the match to TRBD2 covers 7 bases. CDR1 is MDHEN, CDR2 SYDVKM, per germline. With V trimmed by 3 bases and J by 6 bases, 14 bases remained unmatched. This CDR3 comprises 17 residues. The CDR3 loop reads CASSFSPGREGFNEQFF. As DNA, the CDR3 is TGTGCCAGCAGTTTTTCCCCGGGGAGGGAGGGGTTCAATGAGCAGTTCTTC. Drawing the rest from reference TRBV28 and TRBJ2-1, the complete variable domain is DVKVTQSSRYLVKRTGEKVFLECVQDMDHENMFWYRQDPGLGLRLIYFSYDVKMKEKGDIPEGYSVSREKKERFSLILESASTNQTSMYLCASSFSPGREGFNEQFFGPGTRLTVL.

J is TRBJ2-1 and V is TRBV11-1, with a weak D call TRBD2 (6 bases). The CDR3 sequence is 14 residues long. Per the germline V gene, CDR1 is SGHAT and CDR2 is FQDESV (reference sequence). With 5 bases removed from V and 10 bases from J, the gap between germline ends came to 18 bases. The CDR3, as DNA: TGTGCCAGCAGCCGGGACTCGCCCTTAAAGGAGCAGTTCTTC. It encodes CASSRDSPLKEQFF. Based on the CDR3 plus reference TRBV11-1 and TRBJ2-1, the full variable domain is EAEVAQSPRYKITEKSQAVAFWCDPISGHATLYWYRQILGQGPELLVQFQDESVVDDSQLPKDRFSAERLKGVDSTLKIQPAELGDSAMYLCASSRDSPLKEQFFGPGTRLTVL.

This sequence joins TRBV7-9 and TRBJ2-3; TRBD2 matches 10 bases. The V gene end was trimmed by 5 bases and the J gene end by 5 bases; junction bases not matched to a gene: 7. The CDR3 loop spans 15 amino acids. Germline CDR1 SEHNR, CDR2 FQNEAQ (reference sequence). CDR3 in DNA: TGTGCCAGCAGCGTGCGAGCGGGAGGGCGAGATACGCAGTATTTT. Protein sequence: CASSVRAGGRDTQYF.

The chain is built from TRBV5-1 and TRBJ2-1; D gene unclear. Germline V gives CDR1 SGHRS, CDR2 YFSETQ. This CDR3 has 15 amino acids. Trimming shortened V by 5 bases and J by 5 bases, and 17 bases separated the two germline ends. CDR3 region: CASSKSGSTNNEQFF. As DNA, the CDR3 is TGCGCCAGCAGTAAGTCCGGTTCAACTAACAATGAGCAGTTCTTC.

In its sample, this clone was seen once. The chain links TRBV6-6 to TRBJ2-3; 8 bases align to TRBD1. This CDR3 has 14 residues. Germline V CDR1 and CDR2: MNHNY, SVGAGI (reference sequence). Trimming cost V 6 bases and J 1 base; bases outside gene matches: 3. CDR3 sequence: CASSTDRGTDTQYF. The CDR3 region has the DNA TGTGCCAGCAGCACGGACAGGGGCACAGATACGCAGTATTTT.

The J gene is TRBJ2-7, the V gene TRBV7-8; possible D gene TRBD2, 6 bases. Germline CDR1 SGHVS, CDR2 FQNEAQ. Deletions cut 5 bases from V and 6 bases from J, with 11 bases between. This CDR3 contains 12 residues. CDR3 region: CASSPRGSEQYF. CDR3 sequence (DNA): TGTGCCAGCAGCCCCCGGGGGTCCGAGCAGTACTTC.

The chain combines TRBV3-1 (or the pseudogene TRBV3-2) with TRBJ2-5; TRBD2 agrees at 9 bases. Per the germline V gene, CDR1 is LGHDT and CDR2 is YNNKEL (reference sequence). The CDR3 covers 15 residues. The ends lost 4 bases at V and 3 bases at J; junction bases unmatched: 6. The CDR3 nucleotides are TGTGCCAGCAGCCTCAGACTAGCGGTGGAAGAGACCCAGTACTTC. It codes for CASSLRLAVEETQYF.